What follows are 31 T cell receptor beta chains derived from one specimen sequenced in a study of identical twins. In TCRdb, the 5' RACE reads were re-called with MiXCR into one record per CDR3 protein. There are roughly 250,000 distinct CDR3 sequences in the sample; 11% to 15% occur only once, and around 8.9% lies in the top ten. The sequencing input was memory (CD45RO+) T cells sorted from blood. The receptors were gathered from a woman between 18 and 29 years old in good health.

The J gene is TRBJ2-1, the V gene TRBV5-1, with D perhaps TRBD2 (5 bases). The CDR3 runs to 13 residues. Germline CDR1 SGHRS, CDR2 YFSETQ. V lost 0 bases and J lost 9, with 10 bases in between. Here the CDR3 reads CASSLVRGVEQFF. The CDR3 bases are TGCGCCAGCAGCTTGGTTCGGGGAGTTGAGCAGTTCTTC.

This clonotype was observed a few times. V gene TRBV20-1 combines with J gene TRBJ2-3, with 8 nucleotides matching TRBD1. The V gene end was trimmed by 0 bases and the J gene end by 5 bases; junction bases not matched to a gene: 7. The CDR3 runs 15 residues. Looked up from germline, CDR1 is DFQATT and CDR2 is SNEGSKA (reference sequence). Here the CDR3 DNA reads TGCAGTGCTAGAGATCCCATTACAGGGGGAGATACGCAGTATTTT. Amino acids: CSARDPITGGDTQYF.

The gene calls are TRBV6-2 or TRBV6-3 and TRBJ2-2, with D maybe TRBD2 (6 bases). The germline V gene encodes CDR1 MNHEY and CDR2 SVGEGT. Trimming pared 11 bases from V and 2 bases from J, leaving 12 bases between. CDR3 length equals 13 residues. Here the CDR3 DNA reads TGTGCCGCCCGGGACTTTAACACCGGGGAGCTGTTTTTT. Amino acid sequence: CAARDFNTGELFF.

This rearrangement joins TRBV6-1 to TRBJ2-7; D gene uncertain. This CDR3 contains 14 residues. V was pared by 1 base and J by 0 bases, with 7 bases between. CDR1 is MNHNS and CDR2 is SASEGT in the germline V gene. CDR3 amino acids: CASSEEPTSYEQYF. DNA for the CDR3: TGTGCCAGCAGTGAAGAACCTACCTCCTACGAGCAGTACTTC.

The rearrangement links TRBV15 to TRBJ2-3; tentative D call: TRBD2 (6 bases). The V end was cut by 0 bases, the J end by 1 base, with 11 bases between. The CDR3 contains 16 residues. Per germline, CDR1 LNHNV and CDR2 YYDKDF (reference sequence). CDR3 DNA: TGTGCCACCAGCAGAGACCCGGGACTGGGCACAGATACGCAGTATTTT. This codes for CATSRDPGLGTDTQYF.

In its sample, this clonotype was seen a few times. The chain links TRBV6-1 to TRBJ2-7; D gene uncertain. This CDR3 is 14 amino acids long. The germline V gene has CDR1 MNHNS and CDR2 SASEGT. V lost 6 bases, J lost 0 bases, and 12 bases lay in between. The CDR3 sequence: CASRAVRSSYEQYF. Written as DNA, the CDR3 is TGTGCCAGCAGAGCCGTGAGAAGCTCCTACGAGCAGTACTTC.

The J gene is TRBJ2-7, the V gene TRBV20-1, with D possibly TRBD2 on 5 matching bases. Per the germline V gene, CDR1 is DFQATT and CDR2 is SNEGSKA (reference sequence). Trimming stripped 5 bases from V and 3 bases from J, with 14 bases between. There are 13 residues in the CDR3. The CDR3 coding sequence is TGCAGTGCTGAGGGCGGAGAGGTCTACGAGCAGTACTTC. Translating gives CSAEGGEVYEQYF.

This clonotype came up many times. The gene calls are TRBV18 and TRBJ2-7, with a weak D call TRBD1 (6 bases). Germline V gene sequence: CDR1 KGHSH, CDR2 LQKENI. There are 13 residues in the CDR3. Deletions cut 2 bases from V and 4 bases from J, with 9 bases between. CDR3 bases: TGTGCCAGCTCACCAGCTCAGGGGTACGAGCAGTACTTC. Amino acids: CASSPAQGYEQYF.

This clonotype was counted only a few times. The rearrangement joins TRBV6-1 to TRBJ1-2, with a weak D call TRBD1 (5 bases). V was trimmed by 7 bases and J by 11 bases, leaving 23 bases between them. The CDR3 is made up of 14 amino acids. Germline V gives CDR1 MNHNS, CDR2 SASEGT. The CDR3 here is CASKEIGTRARYTF. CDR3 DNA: TGTGCCAGCAAAGAGATAGGGACGAGGGCGAGATACACCTTC.

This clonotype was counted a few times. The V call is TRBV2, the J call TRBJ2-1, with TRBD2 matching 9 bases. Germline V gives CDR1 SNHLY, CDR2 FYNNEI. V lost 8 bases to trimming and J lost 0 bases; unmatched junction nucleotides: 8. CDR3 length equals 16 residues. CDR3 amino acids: CASGLRGGSSYNEQFF. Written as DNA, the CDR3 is TGTGCCAGCGGCTTGCGGGGGGGCAGCTCCTACAATGAGCAGTTCTTC.

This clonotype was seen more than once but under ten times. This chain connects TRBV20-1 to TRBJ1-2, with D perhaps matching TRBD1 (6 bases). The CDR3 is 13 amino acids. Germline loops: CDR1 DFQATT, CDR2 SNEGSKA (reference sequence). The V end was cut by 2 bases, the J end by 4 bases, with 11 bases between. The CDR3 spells CSARNRAVYGYTF. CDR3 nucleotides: TGCAGTGCTAGAAACAGGGCTGTCTATGGCTACACCTTC.

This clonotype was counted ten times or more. CDR3 protein: CASSLISSGIYTGELFF. In DNA form, the CDR3 reads TGTGCCAGCAGCTTAATCAGTAGCGGGATCTACACCGGGGAGCTGTTTTTT. V gene TRBV7-8 combines with J gene TRBJ2-2; 8 nucleotides match TRBD2. The CDR3 runs 17 residues. Looked up from germline, CDR1 is SGHVS and CDR2 is FQNEAQ. V shed 2 bases, J shed 3 bases, and the junction held 8 bases outside the gene matches.

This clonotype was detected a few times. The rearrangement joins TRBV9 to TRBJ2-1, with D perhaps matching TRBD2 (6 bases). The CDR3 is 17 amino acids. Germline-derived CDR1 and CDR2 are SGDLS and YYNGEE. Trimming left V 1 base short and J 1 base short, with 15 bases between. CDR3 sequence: CASSVTPTSPSYNEQFF. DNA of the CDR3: TGTGCCAGCAGCGTAACACCGACTAGTCCGTCCTACAATGAGCAGTTCTTC.

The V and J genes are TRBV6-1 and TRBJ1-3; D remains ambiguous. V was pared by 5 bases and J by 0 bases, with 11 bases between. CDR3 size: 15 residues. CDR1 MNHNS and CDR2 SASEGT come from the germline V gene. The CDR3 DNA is TGTGCCAGCAGTCGCCAGGCGGACTCTGGAAACACCATATATTTT. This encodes CASSRQADSGNTIYF.

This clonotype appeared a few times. The CDR3 DNA follows: TGCGCCAGCAGCTTTGGAGGGGCCGGGGAGACCCAGTACTTC. Amino acids: CASSFGGAGETQYF. The chain links TRBV5-1 to TRBJ2-5, with D maybe TRBD2 (6 bases). CDR1 and CDR2 (germline): SGHRS, YFSETQ. Deletions cut 2 bases from V and 5 bases from J, with 13 bases between. There are 14 residues in the CDR3.

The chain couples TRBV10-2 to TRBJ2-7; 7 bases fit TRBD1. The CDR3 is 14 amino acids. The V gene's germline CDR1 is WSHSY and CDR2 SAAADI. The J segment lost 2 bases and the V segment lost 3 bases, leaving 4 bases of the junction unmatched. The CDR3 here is CASSEWQGAYEQYF. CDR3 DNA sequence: TGCGCCAGCAGTGAATGGCAGGGGGCCTACGAGCAGTACTTC.

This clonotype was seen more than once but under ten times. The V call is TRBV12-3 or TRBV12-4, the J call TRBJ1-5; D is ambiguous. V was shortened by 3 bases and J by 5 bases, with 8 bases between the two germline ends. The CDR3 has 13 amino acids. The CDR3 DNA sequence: TGTGCCAGCAGTTTCGGCAGCCATCAGCCCCAGCATTTT. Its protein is CASSFGSHQPQHF.

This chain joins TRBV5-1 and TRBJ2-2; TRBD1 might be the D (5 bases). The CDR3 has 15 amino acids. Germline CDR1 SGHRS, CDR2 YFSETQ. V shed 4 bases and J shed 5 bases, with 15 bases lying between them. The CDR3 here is CASSVGQGGTGELFF. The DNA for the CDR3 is TGCGCCAGCAGCGTCGGGCAGGGCGGAACCGGGGAGCTGTTTTTT. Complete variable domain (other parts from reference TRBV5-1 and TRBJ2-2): KAGVTQTPRYLIKTRGQQVTLSCSPISGHRSVSWYQQTPGQGLQFLFEYFSETQRNKGNFPGRFSGRQFSNSRSEMNVSTLELGDSALYLCASSVGQGGTGELFFGEGSRLTVL.

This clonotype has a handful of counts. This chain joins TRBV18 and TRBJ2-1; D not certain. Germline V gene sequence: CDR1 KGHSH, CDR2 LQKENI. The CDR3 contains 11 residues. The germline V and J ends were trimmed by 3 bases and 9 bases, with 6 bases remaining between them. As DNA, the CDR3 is TGTGCCAGCTCACCCGCGACTGAGCAGTTCTTC. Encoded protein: CASSPATEQFF.

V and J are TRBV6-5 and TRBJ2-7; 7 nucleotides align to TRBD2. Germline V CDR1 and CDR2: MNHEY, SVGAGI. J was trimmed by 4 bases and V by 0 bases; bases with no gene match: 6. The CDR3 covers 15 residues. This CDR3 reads CASSYSNGGYYEQYF. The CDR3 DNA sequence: TGTGCCAGCAGTTACTCGAACGGGGGGTATTACGAGCAGTACTTC.

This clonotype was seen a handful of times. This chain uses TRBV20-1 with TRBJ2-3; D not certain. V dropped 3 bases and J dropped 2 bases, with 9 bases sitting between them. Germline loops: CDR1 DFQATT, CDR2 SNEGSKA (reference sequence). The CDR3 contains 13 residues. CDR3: CSASYSTTDTQYF. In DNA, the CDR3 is TGCAGTGCTAGCTACAGTACCACAGATACGCAGTATTTT.

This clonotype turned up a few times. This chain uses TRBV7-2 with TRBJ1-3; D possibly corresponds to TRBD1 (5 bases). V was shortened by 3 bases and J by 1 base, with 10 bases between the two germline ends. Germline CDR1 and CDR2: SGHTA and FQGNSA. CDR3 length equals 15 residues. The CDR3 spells CASSFMEGSGNTIYF. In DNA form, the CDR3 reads TGTGCCAGCAGCTTTATGGAGGGGTCTGGAAACACCATATATTTT.

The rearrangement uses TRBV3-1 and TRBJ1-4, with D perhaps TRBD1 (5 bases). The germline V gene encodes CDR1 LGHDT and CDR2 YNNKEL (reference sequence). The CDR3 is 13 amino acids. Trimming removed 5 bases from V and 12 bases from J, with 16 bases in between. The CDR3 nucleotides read TGTGCCAGCAGCGATCCGGGACTTAAGGAACTGTTTTTT. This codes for CASSDPGLKELFF.

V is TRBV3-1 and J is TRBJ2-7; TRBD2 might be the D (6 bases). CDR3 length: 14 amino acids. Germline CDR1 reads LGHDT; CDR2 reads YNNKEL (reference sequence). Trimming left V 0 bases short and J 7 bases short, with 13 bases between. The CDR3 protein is CASSQEATSQEQYF. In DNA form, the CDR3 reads TGTGCCAGCAGCCAAGAAGCCACTAGCCAAGAGCAGTACTTC.

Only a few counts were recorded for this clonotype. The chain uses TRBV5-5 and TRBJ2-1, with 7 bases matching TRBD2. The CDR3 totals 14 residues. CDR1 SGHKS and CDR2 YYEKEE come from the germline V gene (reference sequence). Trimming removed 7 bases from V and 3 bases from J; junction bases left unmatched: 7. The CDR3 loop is CASRAGVDYNEQFF. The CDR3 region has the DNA TGTGCCAGCCGGGCGGGGGTGGACTACAATGAGCAGTTCTTC.

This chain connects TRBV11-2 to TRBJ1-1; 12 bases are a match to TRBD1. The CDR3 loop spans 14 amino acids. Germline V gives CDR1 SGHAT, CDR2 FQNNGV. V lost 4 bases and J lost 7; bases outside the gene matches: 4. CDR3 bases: TGTGCCAGCAGCTCGGGACAGGGGGCCCATGAAGCTTTCTTT. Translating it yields CASSSGQGAHEAFF.

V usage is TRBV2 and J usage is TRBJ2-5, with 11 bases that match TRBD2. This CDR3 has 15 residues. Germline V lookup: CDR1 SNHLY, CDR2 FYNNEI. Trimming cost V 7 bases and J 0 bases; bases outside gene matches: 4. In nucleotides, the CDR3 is TGTGCCAGCATAGTGGGACTAGCGGACCAAGAGACCCAGTACTTC. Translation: CASIVGLADQETQYF.

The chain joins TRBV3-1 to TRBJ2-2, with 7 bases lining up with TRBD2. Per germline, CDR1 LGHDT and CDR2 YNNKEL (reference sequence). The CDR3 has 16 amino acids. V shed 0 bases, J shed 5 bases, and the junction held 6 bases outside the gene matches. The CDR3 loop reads CASSQERTRGTGELFF. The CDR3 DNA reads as TGTGCCAGCAGCCAAGAGAGGACTAGAGGGACCGGGGAGCTGTTTTTT.

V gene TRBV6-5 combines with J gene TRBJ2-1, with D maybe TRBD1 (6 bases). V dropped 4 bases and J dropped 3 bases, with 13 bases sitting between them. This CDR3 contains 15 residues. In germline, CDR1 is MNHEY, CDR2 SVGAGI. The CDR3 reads CASSSRGSRYNEQFF. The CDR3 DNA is TGTGCCAGCAGTTCCAGGGGTTCCCGCTACAATGAGCAGTTCTTC.

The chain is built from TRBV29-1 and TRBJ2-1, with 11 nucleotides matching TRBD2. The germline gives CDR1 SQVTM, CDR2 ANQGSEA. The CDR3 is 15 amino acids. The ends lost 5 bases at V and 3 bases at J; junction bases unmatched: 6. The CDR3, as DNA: TGCAGCGTTCTGACTAGCGGGGACCTCTACAATGAGCAGTTCTTC. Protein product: CSVLTSGDLYNEQFF.

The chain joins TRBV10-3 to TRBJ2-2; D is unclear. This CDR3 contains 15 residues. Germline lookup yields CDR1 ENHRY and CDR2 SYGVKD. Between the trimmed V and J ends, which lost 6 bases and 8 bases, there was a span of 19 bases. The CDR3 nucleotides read TGTGCCATCAGCATTAACGGGCCGGGTCGTGGGGAGCTGTTTTTT. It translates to CAISINGPGRGELFF.